Listed below are T cell receptor beta chains from one sample, sequenced in a study of T cell responses to AZD1222 COVID-19 vaccine. The protocol was immunoSEQ multiplex PCR, while the TCRdb copy is restricted to in-frame clones and leaves out a portion. The sample includes about 150,000 clones, 89% of them seen just once. The sequences come from peripheral blood, collected on day 0 of AZD1222 vaccination. These TCRs come from an adult in good health. Both conserved end residues are part of each CDR3. Each record gives: CDR3 protein, CDR3 DNA, D gene, J gene, clone size, V gene. D genes are given only for firm matches. Size is omitted from some rows. Given values are once, few, many or a class for expanded clones.

CASSPRGARNSPLHF	TGTGCCAGCAGTCCCCGCGGGGCGAGGAATTCACCCCTCCACTTT	-	TRBJ1-6	-	TRBV27
CASIDKEAGRQYF	TGTGCCAGCATCGACAAGGAGGCGGGGCGGCAGTACTTC	-	TRBJ2-7	-	TRBV21-1
CATSAQGSGRDNEQFF	TGTGCCACCAGCGCACAAGGTAGCGGGCGTGACAATGAGCAGTTCTTC	TRBD2	TRBJ2-1	-	TRBV24-1
CASSEMSAYGYTF	TGTGCCAGCAGTGAAATGTCCGCGTATGGCTACACCTTC	-	TRBJ1-2	-	TRBV6-1
CASSSTVRNTDTQYF	TGTGCCAGCAGCTCGACCGTGCGCAACACAGATACGCAGTATTTT	-	TRBJ2-3	-	TRBV7-9
CSVVGPRETQYF	TGCAGCGTAGTGGGGCCGCGCGAGACCCAGTACTTC	-	TRBJ2-5	-	TRBV29-1
CASILVDGGGSNQPQHF	TGTGCCAGCATCCTAGTTGATGGGGGCGGGAGCAATCAGCCCCAGCATTTT	-	TRBJ1-5	-	TRBV7-9
CASSFDGGIQYF	TGTGCCAGCAGTTTCGATGGGGGCATTCAGTACTTC	-	TRBJ2-4	-	TRBV12-3/TRBV12-4
CASRPQGQANYGYTF	TGTGCCAGCAGGCCCCAGGGGCAAGCTAACTATGGCTACACCTTC	-	TRBJ1-2	-	TRBV28
CASSPNRGPPTDTQYF	TGCGCCAGCTCACCCAACAGGGGACCCCCCACAGATACGCAGTATTTT	TRBD1	TRBJ2-3	-	TRBV5-1
CASSSPKGEPNEQFF	TGTGCCAGCAGCTCACCGAAGGGGGAGCCCAATGAGCAGTTCTTC	-	TRBJ2-1	-	TRBV11-3
CASSQGGNEQFF	TGTGCCAGCAGCCAGGGAGGGAATGAGCAGTTCTTC	TRBD2	TRBJ2-1	few	TRBV4-2
CASNTGEVYNEQFF	TGTGCCAGCAATACAGGGGAGGTGTACAATGAGCAGTTCTTC	-	TRBJ2-1	-	TRBV3-1/TRBV3-2
CASGIGVLLGYTF	TGTGCCAGCGGAATAGGGGTACTCCTTGGCTACACCTTC	-	TRBJ1-2	-	TRBV12-3/TRBV12-4
CASSFDRGRNSPLHF	TGTGCCAGCAGTTTCGACAGGGGTAGAAATTCACCCCTCCACTTT	TRBD1	TRBJ1-6	-	TRBV28
CASTQGSAGANVLTF	TGTGCCAGCACTCAGGGGTCGGCTGGGGCCAACGTCCTGACTTTC	-	TRBJ2-6	once	TRBV28
CASSPEGERNWNEQFF	TGTGCCAGCAGCCCAGAGGGCGAGCGGAATTGGAATGAGCAGTTCTTC	-	TRBJ2-1	-	TRBV21-1
CASEGQGTDTQYF	TGTGCCAGCGAGGGACAGGGAACAGATACGCAGTATTTT	TRBD1	TRBJ2-3	-	TRBV7-9
CASRGGDRYTGELFF	TGTGCCAGCAGAGGTGGGGACAGATACACCGGGGAGCTGTTTTTT	TRBD1	TRBJ2-2	-	TRBV5-4
CASSPLGGATNEKLFF	TGTGCCAGCTCACCACTTGGGGGGGCAACTAATGAAAAACTGTTTTTT	-	TRBJ1-4	-	TRBV18
CASSPHGSGDTQYF	TGTGCCAGCAGTCCCCACGGGAGTGGAGATACGCAGTATTTT	-	TRBJ2-3	-	TRBV28
CASSGQPTTYNEQFF	TGTGCCAGCAGTGGGCAGCCGACGACCTACAATGAGCAGTTCTTC	-	TRBJ2-1	-	TRBV2
CASSSYRTGPRGYGYTF	TGTGCCAGCAGTTCCTATAGAACAGGGCCCCGAGGCTATGGCTACACCTTC	-	TRBJ1-2	-	TRBV28
CASSAGGTLNEQFF	TGTGCCAGCAGCGCTGGGGGGACTCTCAATGAGCAGTTCTTC	-	TRBJ2-1	-	TRBV5-5
CASPGGYEQYF	TGTGCCTCTCCTGGGGGGTACGAGCAGTACTTC	-	TRBJ2-7	-	TRBV28
CASRPTRGEIQPQHF	TGTGCCAGCAGACCTACTAGGGGCGAGATACAGCCCCAGCATTTT	-	TRBJ1-5	-	TRBV6-2/TRBV6-3
CASSKDRNTEAFF	TGTGCCAGCAGCAAAGACAGGAACACTGAAGCTTTCTTT	-	TRBJ1-1	-	TRBV6-5